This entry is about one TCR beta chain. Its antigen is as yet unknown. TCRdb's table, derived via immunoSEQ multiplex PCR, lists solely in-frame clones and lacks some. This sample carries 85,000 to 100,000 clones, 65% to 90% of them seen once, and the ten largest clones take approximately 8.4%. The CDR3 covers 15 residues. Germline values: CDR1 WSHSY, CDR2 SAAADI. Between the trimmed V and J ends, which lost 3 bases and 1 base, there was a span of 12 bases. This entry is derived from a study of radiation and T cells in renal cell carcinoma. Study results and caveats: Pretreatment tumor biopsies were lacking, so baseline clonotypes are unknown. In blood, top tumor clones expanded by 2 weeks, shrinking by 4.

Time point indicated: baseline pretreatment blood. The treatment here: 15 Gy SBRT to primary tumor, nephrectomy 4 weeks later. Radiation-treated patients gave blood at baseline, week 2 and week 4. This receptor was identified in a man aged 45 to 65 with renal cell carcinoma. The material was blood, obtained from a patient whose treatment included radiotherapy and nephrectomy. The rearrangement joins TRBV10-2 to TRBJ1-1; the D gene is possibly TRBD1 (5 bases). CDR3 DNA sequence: TGCGCCAGCAGTGACAGAGGACAATCGAACACTGAAGCTTTCTTT. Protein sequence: CASSDRGQSNTEAFF.